This T cell receptor beta chain was sequenced in a study of shared clonotypes between healthy human individuals. Study results and limitations: On the whole, naive subsets had larger estimated richness than memory subsets had.

The CDR3 is 15 residues long. Germline values: CDR1 SSHAT, CDR2 FNYEAQ (reference sequence). Several immunoSEQ 96-well plates shared each subset's DNA, each plate a replicate. The assay was immunoSEQ multiplex PCR, and TCRdb's table has in-frame clones only and misses some. Altogether 2 million to 2.5 million clones are present, roughly 95% being singletons, with the ten largest covering 0.13%. On this clone itself: Its antigen remains unidentified. Its ends do not fully match the called genes, so a read error is possible.

The specimen sequenced was naive CD4+ T cells sorted from blood. Indicated subset: CD45RA+ positively selected. The TCR originated in a man between 18 and 35 years old in good health. The genes are TRBV7-7 and TRBJ2-1; 10 nucleotides line up with TRBD1. The CDR3: CASSSTGTGVGEQFF. Written as DNA, the CDR3 is TGTGCTAGCAGCTCGACCGGGACAGGGGTTGGTGAGCAGTTCTTC.